A selection of T cell receptor beta chains follows, all from one sample in a study of a mutant IDH1 vaccine in newly diagnosed glioma. The antigens for these receptors are not known. Clones were read by immunoSEQ multiplex PCR, and TCRdb kept only the in-frame ones, dropping some. The sample records tens of thousands of clones, less than 70% being singletons. The specimen comprised peripheral blood mononuclear cells (PBMCs), sampled from a glioma patient whose treatment included an IDH1 peptide vaccine. The receptors stem from a middle-aged man with glioma. Some clones in this sample may be carry-over from other donors' samples. CDR3s include the opening cysteine and the closing phenylalanine or tryptophan. The D gene is left open where the match is weak. Clone size is shown for a subset of rows, as once, few, many or a class of expanded clone.

v_call: TRBV6-6
j_call: TRBJ2-3
d_call: TRBD1
clone_size: NA
cdr3_aa: CASSYTTGSDTQYF
cdr3_nt: TGTGCCAGCAGTTACACGACAGGGTCAGATACGCAGTATTTT

v_call: TRBV5-1
j_call: TRBJ2-5
d_call: NA
clone_size: NA
cdr3_aa: CASSFGQGGETQYF
cdr3_nt: TGCGCCAGCAGCTTCGGGCAGGGCGGAGAGACCCAGTACTTC

v_call: TRBV4-1
j_call: TRBJ1-1
d_call: NA
clone_size: NA
cdr3_aa: CASSQDLGLNTEAFF
cdr3_nt: TGCGCCAGCAGCCAAGATCTGGGTCTGAACACTGAAGCTTTCTTT

v_call: TRBV19
j_call: TRBJ1-1
d_call: TRBD1
clone_size: once
cdr3_aa: CASSPAPGTGTEAFF
cdr3_nt: TGTGCCAGTAGTCCCGCCCCCGGGACAGGGACTGAAGCTTTCTTT

v_call: TRBV2
j_call: TRBJ1-2
d_call: NA
clone_size: few
cdr3_aa: CASRIPGPTPGHGYTF
cdr3_nt: TGTGCCAGCAGGATACCGGGACCGACACCGGGGCATGGCTACACCTTC

v_call: TRBV30
j_call: TRBJ1-1
d_call: NA
clone_size: NA
cdr3_aa: CAWSSGIYTEAFF
cdr3_nt: TGTGCCTGGAGTTCAGGGATCTACACTGAAGCTTTCTTT

v_call: TRBV29-1
j_call: TRBJ1-2
d_call: NA
clone_size: NA
cdr3_aa: CSVAGWESNYGYTF
cdr3_nt: TGCAGCGTGGCCGGTTGGGAGTCTAACTATGGCTACACCTTC

v_call: TRBV6-5
j_call: TRBJ1-2
d_call: NA
clone_size: NA
cdr3_aa: CVSSYYPIGGYTF
cdr3_nt: TGTGTCAGCAGTTACTACCCCATTGGGGGCTACACCTTC

v_call: TRBV13
j_call: TRBJ1-2
d_call: TRBD1
clone_size: NA
cdr3_aa: CASSLAGGGYTF
cdr3_nt: TGTGCCAGCAGCTTAGCAGGGGGTGGCTACACCTTC

v_call: TRBV6-6
j_call: TRBJ1-6
d_call: NA
clone_size: few
cdr3_aa: CASSPSAGSYSPLHF
cdr3_nt: TGTGCCAGCAGTCCTTCTGCAGGCTCTTATTCACCCCTCCACTTT

v_call: TRBV30
j_call: TRBJ1-5
d_call: NA
clone_size: NA
cdr3_aa: CAWSVGGSTNQPQHF
cdr3_nt: TGTGCCTGGAGTGTAGGAGGGTCGACTAATCAGCCCCAGCATTTT

v_call: TRBV5-1
j_call: TRBJ1-6
d_call: NA
clone_size: once
cdr3_aa: CASNGGDNSPLHF
cdr3_nt: TGCGCCAGCAATGGAGGGGATAATTCACCCCTCCACTTT

v_call: TRBV10-3
j_call: TRBJ2-3
d_call: NA
clone_size: NA
cdr3_aa: CAISGAPTSISDTQYF
cdr3_nt: TGTGCCATCAGTGGGGCTCCGACTAGTATCTCAGATACGCAGTATTTT

v_call: TRBV30
j_call: TRBJ1-2
d_call: NA
clone_size: few
cdr3_aa: CAWSVGYGYTF
cdr3_nt: TGTGCCTGGAGTGTGGGCTATGGCTACACCTTC

v_call: TRBV7-8
j_call: TRBJ2-5
d_call: NA
clone_size: few
cdr3_aa: CASSLGGDGETQYF
cdr3_nt: TGTGCCAGCAGCTTAGGGGGGGACGGGGAGACCCAGTACTTC

v_call: TRBV25-1
j_call: TRBJ2-1
d_call: TRBD1
clone_size: NA
cdr3_aa: CASSAGTGDFNEQFF
cdr3_nt: TGTGCCAGCAGTGCCGGGACAGGGGACTTCAATGAGCAGTTCTTC

v_call: TRBV7-2
j_call: TRBJ1-1
d_call: NA
clone_size: NA
cdr3_aa: CASSLPGYSTEAFF
cdr3_nt: TGTGCCAGCAGCTTACCAGGGTATAGCACTGAAGCTTTCTTT

v_call: TRBV7-9
j_call: TRBJ1-2
d_call: NA
clone_size: NA
cdr3_aa: CASSSAGRAAGYTF
cdr3_nt: TGTGCCAGCAGCTCCGCGGGGAGGGCGGCTGGCTACACCTTC

v_call: TRBV10-1
j_call: TRBJ2-1
d_call: TRBD1
clone_size: NA
cdr3_aa: CASTVLFGTGVHEQFF
cdr3_nt: TGCGCCAGCACTGTCCTCTTCGGGACAGGGGTGCATGAGCAGTTCTTC

v_call: TRBV13
j_call: TRBJ2-3
d_call: NA
clone_size: NA
cdr3_aa: CASRGPGDTQYF
cdr3_nt: TGTGCCAGCCGCGGGCCCGGAGATACGCAGTATTTT

v_call: TRBV29-1
j_call: TRBJ2-4
d_call: TRBD1
clone_size: NA
cdr3_aa: CSVATTGGRSKNIQYF
cdr3_nt: TGCAGCGTTGCTACTACAGGGGGTCGGTCCAAAAACATTCAGTACTTC

v_call: TRBV4-1
j_call: TRBJ1-5
d_call: NA
clone_size: few
cdr3_aa: CASSSGFTNNQPQHF
cdr3_nt: TGCGCCAGCAGCTCAGGATTTACCAACAATCAGCCCCAGCATTTT

v_call: TRBV11-2
j_call: TRBJ2-7
d_call: NA
clone_size: NA
cdr3_aa: CASSPVGAGPYEQYF
cdr3_nt: TGTGCCAGCAGCCCGGTGGGGGCAGGGCCCTACGAGCAGTACTTC

v_call: TRBV5-4
j_call: TRBJ1-4
d_call: NA
clone_size: NA
cdr3_aa: CASSLGPEEKLFF
cdr3_nt: TGTGCCAGCAGCTTGGGTCCCGAGGAAAAACTGTTTTTT

v_call: TRBV10-1
j_call: TRBJ2-5
d_call: TRBD2
clone_size: few
cdr3_aa: CASSAGGEETQYF
cdr3_nt: TGCGCCAGCAGTGCCGGGGGGGAAGAGACCCAGTACTTC

v_call: TRBV2
j_call: TRBJ1-4
d_call: NA
clone_size: few
cdr3_aa: CASIPPEGKLFF
cdr3_nt: TGTGCCAGCATCCCCCCTGAGGGGAAACTGTTTTTT

v_call: TRBV30
j_call: TRBJ2-7
d_call: NA
clone_size: NA
cdr3_aa: CAWSIRDEQYF
cdr3_nt: TGTGCCTGGAGTATCCGGGACGAGCAGTACTTC

v_call: TRBV6-5
j_call: TRBJ2-1
d_call: NA
clone_size: few
cdr3_aa: CASTEGQGEQFF
cdr3_nt: TGTGCCAGCACTGAGGGGCAGGGAGAGCAGTTCTTC

v_call: TRBV4-2
j_call: TRBJ2-3
d_call: TRBD2
clone_size: NA
cdr3_aa: CASSQNGVAGAPDTQYF
cdr3_nt: TGTGCCAGCAGCCAAAATGGGGTAGCGGGGGCCCCGGATACGCAGTATTTT

v_call: TRBV5-8
j_call: TRBJ1-2
d_call: TRBD1
clone_size: once
cdr3_aa: CASSSGQGYGYTF
cdr3_nt: TGTGCCAGCAGCTCGGGACAGGGGTATGGCTACACCTTC

v_call: TRBV4-1
j_call: TRBJ1-4
d_call: NA
clone_size: NA
cdr3_aa: CASSPPGSNEKLFF
cdr3_nt: TGCGCCAGCAGCCCGCCGGGATCCAATGAAAAACTGTTTTTT

v_call: TRBV6-1
j_call: TRBJ2-7
d_call: TRBD1
clone_size: few
cdr3_aa: CASSAINYFDRGFTSYEQYF
cdr3_nt: TGTGCCAGCAGTGCGATCAATTACTTTGACAGGGGGTTCACCTCCTACGAGCAGTACTTC

v_call: TRBV6-5
j_call: TRBJ1-1
d_call: TRBD1
clone_size: NA
cdr3_aa: CASNQQGTSEAFF
cdr3_nt: TGTGCCAGCAACCAACAGGGGACCTCTGAAGCTTTCTTT

v_call: TRBV5-1
j_call: TRBJ2-7
d_call: NA
clone_size: once
cdr3_aa: CASSLQSGDEQYF
cdr3_nt: TGCGCCAGCAGCTTGCAATCCGGGGACGAGCAGTACTTC

v_call: TRBV27
j_call: TRBJ2-2
d_call: NA
clone_size: NA
cdr3_aa: CASGYNTGELFF
cdr3_nt: TGTGCCAGCGGCTATAACACCGGGGAGCTGTTTTTT

v_call: TRBV15
j_call: TRBJ2-6
d_call: TRBD1
clone_size: NA
cdr3_aa: CATSRDWGQGYGANVLTF
cdr3_nt: TGTGCCACCAGCAGAGATTGGGGACAGGGCTATGGGGCCAACGTCCTGACTTTC

v_call: TRBV7-8
j_call: TRBJ1-3
d_call: NA
clone_size: few
cdr3_aa: CASTLGQPDSGNTIYF
cdr3_nt: TGTGCCAGCACCTTGGGACAACCTGACTCTGGAAACACCATATATTTT

v_call: TRBV7-9
j_call: TRBJ2-3
d_call: NA
clone_size: few
cdr3_aa: CASTGEGGTDTQYF
cdr3_nt: TGTGCCAGCACCGGCGAGGGGGGGACAGATACGCAGTATTTT

v_call: TRBV4-1
j_call: TRBJ1-2
d_call: TRBD1
clone_size: once
cdr3_aa: CASSQDRGDYGYTF
cdr3_nt: TGCGCCAGCAGCCAAGACAGGGGGGACTATGGCTACACCTTC

v_call: TRBV14
j_call: TRBJ2-2
d_call: TRBD2
clone_size: NA
cdr3_aa: CASSPGWGGLTGELFF
cdr3_nt: TGTGCCAGCAGCCCTGGATGGGGGGGATTAACCGGGGAGCTGTTTTTT

v_call: TRBV6-6
j_call: TRBJ2-7
d_call: NA
clone_size: NA
cdr3_aa: CASSLGNYEQYF
cdr3_nt: TGTGCCAGCAGTTTAGGCAACTACGAGCAGTACTTC

v_call: TRBV6-5
j_call: TRBJ1-1
d_call: TRBD1
clone_size: NA
cdr3_aa: CASSTLGTANTEAFF
cdr3_nt: TGTGCCAGCAGTACCCTAGGGACAGCAAACACTGAAGCTTTCTTT

v_call: TRBV4-1
j_call: TRBJ1-5
d_call: TRBD1
clone_size: NA
cdr3_aa: CASSSRTGGDQPQHF
cdr3_nt: TGCGCCAGCAGCTCTCGGACAGGGGGCGATCAGCCCCAGCATTTT

v_call: TRBV30
j_call: TRBJ1-4
d_call: TRBD1
clone_size: NA
cdr3_aa: CAWTDRGPPGILFF
cdr3_nt: TGTGCCTGGACCGACAGGGGGCCGCCCGGTATACTGTTTTTT

v_call: TRBV7-9
j_call: TRBJ1-5
d_call: NA
clone_size: few
cdr3_aa: CADRRDSCNQPQHF
cdr3_nt: TGTGCCGACCGCAGGGATAGTTGCAATCAGCCCCAGCATTTT

v_call: TRBV27
j_call: TRBJ1-5
d_call: NA
clone_size: NA
cdr3_aa: CASSLLGSGNQPQHF
cdr3_nt: TGTGCCAGCAGTTTATTGGGAAGTGGCAATCAGCCCCAGCATTTT

v_call: TRBV5-6
j_call: TRBJ2-1
d_call: NA
clone_size: NA
cdr3_aa: CASSLGLNEQFF
cdr3_nt: TGTGCCAGCAGCTTGGGTCTTAATGAGCAGTTCTTC

v_call: TRBV6-5
j_call: TRBJ1-3
d_call: NA
clone_size: NA
cdr3_aa: CASSQMDTGINTIYF
cdr3_nt: TGTGCCAGCAGCCAAATGGACACGGGTATCAACACCATATATTTT